What follows are 28 T cell receptor beta chains derived from one specimen sequenced in a study of cytomegalovirus exposure and HLA in healthy donors. PCR primers comprised 60 Vbeta and 13 Jbeta primers. Libraries were prepared by immunoSEQ multiplex PCR; TCRdb keeps only in-frame clonotypes and omits some of them. The table records approximately 100,000 clones, just under 70% of them present only once. Sequencing input: PBMCs. The receptors originated from a woman aged 70-85 years in good health and CMV-seropositive.

V is TRBV19 and J is TRBJ2-1, with 7 bases lining up with TRBD1. The V gene end was trimmed by 5 bases and the J gene end by 2 bases; junction bases not matched to a gene: 6. CDR3 length: 15 residues. Germline loops: CDR1 LNHDA, CDR2 SQIVND (reference sequence). CDR3 in amino acids: CASSVGQGAYNEQFF. The CDR3 nucleotides read TGTGCCAGTAGTGTCGGGCAGGGGGCCTACAATGAGCAGTTCTTC.

This clone was seen only once. The genes are TRBV5-1 and TRBJ2-7; tentative D call: TRBD1 (5 bases). This CDR3 is built from 15 residues. The V end was cut by 4 bases, the J end by 2 bases, with 16 bases between. CDR1 is SGHRS and CDR2 is YFSETQ in the germline V gene. The CDR3 here is CASSPALGVAYEQYF. The CDR3 DNA is TGCGCCAGCAGCCCGGCCCTAGGGGTAGCCTACGAGCAGTACTTC. Looking up the rest from reference TRBV5-1 and TRBJ2-7 gives the full variable domain: KAGVTQTPRYLIKTRGQQVTLSCSPISGHRSVSWYQQTPGQGLQFLFEYFSETQRNKGNFPGRFSGRQFSNSRSEMNVSTLELGDSALYLCASSPALGVAYEQYFGPGTRLTVT.

The V call is TRBV21-1, the J call TRBJ1-1; whether TRBD1, the table's D call, matches the DNA was not checked. TRBV21-1 is given as a pseudogene. The CDR3 runs 14 residues. The CDR3 DNA sequence: TGTGCCAGCAGCAAAGCTCAGGCGAATCCTGAAGCTTTCTTT. This sequence encodes CASSKAQANPEAFF.

The J gene is TRBJ1-3, the V gene TRBV5-1; 7 bases map to TRBD1. With V trimmed by 0 bases and J by 2 bases, 5 bases remained unmatched. CDR3 length equals 16 residues. Germline CDR1 reads SGHRS; CDR2 reads YFSETQ. CDR3 nucleotides: TGCGCCAGCAGCTTGGATCAGGGACAGACTGGAAACACCATATATTTT. Its protein product is CASSLDQGQTGNTIYF.

The rearrangement joins TRBV27 to TRBJ1-6; 12 bases align to TRBD1. CDR3 size: 17 residues. J was trimmed by 7 bases and V by 4 bases; bases with no gene match: 8. Germline V gene lookup returns CDR1 MNHEY and CDR2 SMNVEV (reference sequence). The CDR3 loop is CASSSPGQGAGNSPLHF. CDR3 nucleotide sequence: TGTGCCAGCAGTTCCCCGGGACAGGGGGCGGGAAATTCACCCCTCCACTTT.

The chain joins TRBV4-2 to TRBJ2-5; tentatively, D is TRBD2 (5 bases). Trimming left V 4 bases short and J 2 bases short, with 14 bases between. The CDR3 totals 15 residues. Germline V gives CDR1 LGHNA, CDR2 YNFKEQ. CDR3 DNA: TGTGCCAGCAGCCCCGGGCGGGTGGGACAAGAGACCCAGTACTTC. Protein sequence: CASSPGRVGQETQYF.

The J gene is TRBJ2-7, the V gene TRBV10-3; 7 bases line up with TRBD2. The CDR3 contains 13 residues. V lost 5 bases to trimming and J lost 6 bases; unmatched junction nucleotides: 7. Germline lookup yields CDR1 ENHRY and CDR2 SYGVKD. DNA of the CDR3: TGTGCCATCAGTTCTGGCAGGGAGGGCGAGCAGTACTTC. It specifies CAISSGREGEQYF.

The gene calls are TRBV25-1 and TRBJ2-5, with unresolved D. Trimming pared 8 bases from V and 1 base from J, leaving 11 bases between. Germline-derived CDR1 and CDR2 are MGHDK and SYGVNS. This CDR3 region has 13 residues. CDR3 in amino acids: CASQQYSQETQYF. The CDR3 coding sequence is TGTGCCAGCCAGCAATACAGCCAAGAGACCCAGTACTTC.

The chain couples TRBV5-1 to TRBJ1-2; D remains unclear. Germline V CDR1 and CDR2: SGHRS, YFSETQ. Trimming stripped 4 bases from V and 2 bases from J, with 12 bases between. The CDR3 length is 14 residues. The CDR3 nucleotides are TGCGCCAGCAGCCCAGAGGGCGGGAACTATGGCTACACCTTC. This sequence encodes CASSPEGGNYGYTF.

The CDR3 DNA is TGTGCCAGCAGTGACAGGCAGGGGTTCAATCAGCCCCAGCATTTT. Translated: CASSDRQGFNQPQHF. This chain connects TRBV6-1 to TRBJ1-5, with D maybe TRBD1 (6 bases). Germline CDR1 reads MNHNS; CDR2 reads SASEGT. V shed 3 bases and J shed 3 bases, with 12 bases lying between them. The length of the CDR3 is 15 residues.

The chain recombines TRBV6-5 with TRBJ2-1; 11 nucleotides line up with TRBD1. Trimming at V came to 2 bases and at J to 6 bases, leaving 6 bases not matched to a gene. The CDR3 loop spans 16 amino acids. CDR1 is MNHEY, CDR2 SVGAGI, per germline. Here the CDR3 DNA reads TGTGCCAGCAGTTACGGGGGGACAGGGGGTTTCAATGAGCAGTTCTTC. Protein product: CASSYGGTGGFNEQFF.

The chain is built from TRBV16 and TRBJ1-1, with TRBD1 identical over 9 bases. The CDR3 is 14 amino acids. CDR1 is KGHSY, CDR2 FQNENV, per germline. J was trimmed by 7 bases and V by 6 bases; bases with no gene match: 9. This CDR3 reads CASREQGAIGEAFF. For the CDR3, the DNA is TGTGCCAGCAGGGAACAGGGGGCAATTGGTGAAGCTTTCTTT.

The CDR3 DNA reads TGTGCCATCAGTGGGGACAAACTTCAATCCTACGAGCAGTACTTC. Translating it yields CAISGDKLQSYEQYF. V gene TRBV10-3 combines with J gene TRBJ2-7, with TRBD1 as a possible D gene (6 bases). Germline CDR1 reads ENHRY; CDR2 reads SYGVKD. Between the trimmed V and J ends, which lost 4 bases and 1 base, there was a span of 14 bases. The CDR3 is made up of 15 amino acids.

The chain has TRBV11-2 and TRBJ2-7; 8 positions match TRBD1. This CDR3 has 14 residues. The germline gives CDR1 SGHAT, CDR2 FQNNGV. Trimming cost V 4 bases and J 2 bases; bases outside gene matches: 4. The CDR3 is CASSYRQGTYEQYF. In DNA, the CDR3 is TGTGCCAGCAGCTACAGACAGGGGACCTACGAGCAGTACTTC.

The gene calls are TRBV7-8 and TRBJ2-3; 9 positions agree with TRBD2. CDR3 length equals 16 residues. V was pared by 5 bases and J by 1 base, with 7 bases of the junction left unmatched. Germline V lookup: CDR1 SGHVS, CDR2 FQNEAQ. CDR3 bases: TGTGCCAGCAGCAGGCCGGCTAGCGGGGGCACAGATACGCAGTATTTT. Its translation is CASSRPASGGTDTQYF.

This chain links TRBV4-3 with TRBJ1-2; 7 bases are shared with TRBD1. The CDR3 spans 15 residues. After removal of 0 bases from V and 6 bases from J, the junction contained 7 bases not matched to a gene. Germline values: CDR1 LGHNA, CDR2 YSLEER. CDR3 region: CASSQEGGGANGYTF. CDR3 bases: TGCGCCAGCAGCCAAGAAGGAGGGGGCGCAAATGGCTACACCTTC.

This clone turned up a few times. J is TRBJ2-7 and V is TRBV30; no clear D gene. With 2 bases removed from V and 11 bases from J, the gap between germline ends came to 7 bases. The CDR3 totals 9 residues. Germline V gene data show CDR1 as GTSNPN and CDR2 as SVGIG (reference sequence). The CDR3 DNA reads as TGTGCCTGGAGTTTTAGAGAGTACTTC. Residues: CAWSFREYF.

CDR3 protein: CASSQSVGAPDNGYTF. CDR3 coding DNA: TGTGCCAGCAGCCAATCGGTGGGGGCGCCGGATAATGGCTACACCTTC. The chain carries TRBV4-2 and TRBJ1-2, with a weak D call TRBD1 (6 bases). Germline lookup yields CDR1 LGHNA and CDR2 YNFKEQ. The V end lost 2 bases, the J end lost 6 bases, and 19 bases lay between the germline ends. The CDR3 contains 16 residues.

This clone was observed a few times. The V call is TRBV10-2, the J call TRBJ2-7; 8 bases line up with TRBD2. The junction had 10 bases not matched to a gene; V was cut back by 7 bases and J by 5 bases. There are 14 residues in the CDR3. The V gene's germline CDR1 is WSHSY and CDR2 SAAADI. The CDR3 reads CASNSGGAGNEQYF. CDR3 bases: TGCGCCAGCAATTCCGGGGGGGCGGGCAACGAGCAGTACTTC.

J is TRBJ1-1 and V is TRBV30; D possibly corresponds to TRBD1 (5 bases). There are 13 residues in the CDR3. Germline loops: CDR1 GTSNPN, CDR2 SVGIG (reference sequence). Trimming took 1 base from V and 7 from J, leaving 13 bases between them. The CDR3 here is CAWSEDSSGEAFF. The CDR3 nucleotides read TGTGCCTGGAGTGAAGACAGTAGCGGTGAAGCTTTCTTT.

The gene calls are TRBV19 and TRBJ2-3; D is unresolved. Germline V gives CDR1 LNHDA, CDR2 SQIVND (reference sequence). The CDR3 spans 13 residues. V lost 4 bases and J lost 4, with 9 bases in between. The CDR3 region is CASSTTWSDTQYF. The CDR3 nucleotides are TGTGCCAGTAGTACCACATGGTCAGATACGCAGTATTTT.

CDR3 sequence: CAWRNLGEGQFF. The CDR3 DNA is TGTGCCTGGAGGAATCTAGGGGAGGGGCAGTTCTTC. The J gene is TRBJ2-1, the V gene TRBV30; TRBD2 agrees at 7 bases. This CDR3 region has 12 residues. Germline V lookup: CDR1 GTSNPN, CDR2 SVGIG (reference sequence). J was trimmed by 12 bases and V by 3 bases; bases with no gene match: 8.

This chain joins TRBV25-1 and TRBJ2-1; TRBD1 might be the D (6 bases). Per the germline V gene, CDR1 is MGHDK and CDR2 is SYGVNS. V was clipped by 2 bases and J by 4 bases, with 12 bases between them. CDR3 length: 15 residues. In DNA form, the CDR3 reads TGTGCCAGCAGTGAAACCAGGGGCCAATACAATGAGCAGTTCTTC. Its protein is CASSETRGQYNEQFF.

This clone was detected a few times. This sample includes further DNA sequences coding for the same CDR3. The chain has TRBV6-6 and TRBJ2-7; 10 bases align to TRBD1. CDR3 length: 14 residues. Trimming cost V 2 bases and J 4 bases; bases outside gene matches: 2. The germline V gene encodes CDR1 MNHNY and CDR2 SVGAGI (reference sequence). The CDR3 nucleotides are TGTGCCAGCAGTTACGGGACAGGGGCTTACGAGCAGTACTTC. Translating gives CASSYGTGAYEQYF.

This chain joins TRBV7-2 and TRBJ2-3; 10 bases fit TRBD2. The CDR3 is 16 residues long. Germline CDR1 reads SGHTA; CDR2 reads FQGNSA. V shed 1 base, J shed 6 bases, and the junction held 7 bases outside the gene matches. CDR3 DNA sequence: TGTGCCAGCAGCTTAGACGGTCTAGCGGGGGTGGATACGCAGTATTTT. Protein sequence: CASSLDGLAGVDTQYF.

This sequence joins TRBV30 and TRBJ1-1; D remains ambiguous. The germline V gene has CDR1 GTSNPN and CDR2 SVGIG (reference sequence). The CDR3 loop spans 15 amino acids. V lost 7 bases and J lost 1, with 19 bases in between. In DNA form, the CDR3 reads TGTGCCTCCACTGGGGAGGGCCTTCGGAACACTGAAGCTTTCTTT. This gives the protein CASTGEGLRNTEAFF.

The genes are TRBV19 and TRBJ1-6; no firm D call. CDR1 and CDR2 from the germline V gene are LNHDA and SQIVND (reference sequence). V lost 5 bases and J lost 12, with 11 bases in between. The CDR3 extends over 12 amino acids. Here the CDR3 reads CASSRAGGPLHF. The CDR3 bases are TGTGCCAGTAGTCGAGCAGGAGGACCCCTCCACTTT.

The chain is built from TRBV6-1 and TRBJ1-4, with 8 bases lining up with TRBD1. Germline values: CDR1 MNHNS, CDR2 SASEGT. The CDR3 is 14 amino acids. The J segment lost 7 bases and the V segment lost 7 bases, leaving 8 bases of the junction unmatched. The CDR3 spells CASKGTGSSEKLFF. CDR3 DNA sequence: TGTGCCAGCAAAGGGACAGGATCTTCTGAAAAACTGTTTTTT.